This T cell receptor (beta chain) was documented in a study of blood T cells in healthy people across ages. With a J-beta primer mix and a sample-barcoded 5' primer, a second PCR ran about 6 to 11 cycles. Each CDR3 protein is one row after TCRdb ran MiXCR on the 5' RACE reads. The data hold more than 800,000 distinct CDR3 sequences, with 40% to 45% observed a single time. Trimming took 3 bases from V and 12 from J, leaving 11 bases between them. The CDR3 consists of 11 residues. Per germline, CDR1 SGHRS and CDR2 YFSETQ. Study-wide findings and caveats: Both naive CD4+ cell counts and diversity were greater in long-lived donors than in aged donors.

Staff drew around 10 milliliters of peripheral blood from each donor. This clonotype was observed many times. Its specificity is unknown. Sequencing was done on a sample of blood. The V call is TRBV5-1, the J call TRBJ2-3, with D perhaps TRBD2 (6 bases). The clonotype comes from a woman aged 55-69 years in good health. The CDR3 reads CASSSDYAQYF. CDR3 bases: TGCGCCAGCAGCTCGGACTACGCCCAGTATTTT.